The T cell receptor beta chain described here comes from a study of blood T cells in healthy people across ages. The study's findings and limits: Researchers deemed the diversity estimates from one million T cells underestimates.

About this clonotype: What it binds is not known.

The V end was cut by 6 bases, the J end by 0 bases, with 20 bases between. The CDR3 has 17 amino acids. The V gene's germline CDR1 is MDHEN and CDR2 SYDVKM. For the second PCR, which ran for roughly 6 to 12 cycles, a sample-barcoded 5' primer and a J-beta primer mix were used. A template-switch adaptor with 12 random nucleotides tagged each cDNA molecule. One entry per CDR3 protein, called by TCRdb with MiXCR from the 5' RACE reads. The sample lists 750,000 or so distinct CDR3 sequences, roughly 25% occurring once. The same data also contributed to another study, on T cells of mothers and their children. That report notes: Samples came from a few healthy Caucasian mothers and their six children.

The receptor comes from a boy aged 5-17 years in good health. Sequencing input: blood. The chain has TRBV28 and TRBJ2-5, with D perhaps assigned TRBD1 or TRBD2 (5 bases each). The CDR3 DNA reads as TGTGCCAGCAGCTGGAATCCCGCCTCGGGACACCAAGAGACCCAGTACTTC. Its protein product is CASSWNPASGHQETQYF.